The TCR beta chain described here comes from a study of cytomegalovirus exposure and HLA in healthy donors. PCR primers comprised 60 Vbeta and 13 Jbeta primers. Profiled with immunoSEQ multiplex PCR; TCRdb holds only in-frame clones, not every one. The table has 130,000 or so clones, 70% to 85% seen once. V lost 5 bases, J lost 2 bases, and 9 bases lay in between. Per the germline V gene, CDR1 is SEHNR and CDR2 is FQNEAQ (reference sequence). CDR3 length equals 13 residues. Specimen: PBMCs. The sequence derives from a woman aged 40 to 50 in good health and CMV-seronegative. The chain has TRBV7-9 and TRBJ1-2; D call uncertain. This CDR3 reads CASSPDWNYGYTF. Here the CDR3 DNA reads TGTGCCAGCAGCCCGGACTGGAACTATGGCTACACCTTC.